One sample yielded the 10 T cell receptor beta chains listed below, sequenced in a study of cytomegalovirus exposure and HLA in healthy donors. Generated by immunoSEQ multiplex PCR, the TCRdb table keeps only in-frame clones and is missing some. In the table there are about 98,000 clones, around nine tenths of which are singletons. Sequenced sample: PBMCs. These receptors originate from a woman in her 30s in good health and CMV-seronegative.

V gene TRBV4-3 combines with J gene TRBJ2-7, with D unresolved. The V gene's germline CDR1 is LGHNA and CDR2 YSLEER. The CDR3 covers 14 residues. The V end was cut by 0 bases, the J end by 3 bases, with 9 bases between. CDR3 sequence reads: CASSQEEAYYEQYF. CDR3 bases: TGCGCCAGCAGCCAAGAAGAGGCTTACTACGAGCAGTACTTC.

CDR3 sequence (DNA): TGCGCCAGCAGCCACCTGGGACAGGGGGCAATTGACTATGGCTACACCTTC. Its translation: CASSHLGQGAIDYGYTF. V is TRBV4-3 and J is TRBJ1-2; 12 bases agree with TRBD1. This CDR3 is built from 17 residues. Per germline, CDR1 LGHNA and CDR2 YSLEER. The V segment lost 3 bases and the J segment 3 bases; nucleotides outside the gene matches: 8.

The rearrangement joins TRBV7-2 to TRBJ2-5; the D gene is possibly TRBD2 (6 bases). There are 16 residues in the CDR3. Germline assignment: CDR1 SGHTA and CDR2 FQGNSA. V gave up 4 bases and J gave up 4 bases, with 19 bases separating them. The CDR3 loop reads CASSSGDSPTRETQYF. The CDR3 bases are TGTGCCAGCAGCTCTGGGGACTCCCCCACTCGAGAGACCCAGTACTTC.

V and J are TRBV5-1 and TRBJ2-3, with no clear D. Germline V CDR1 and CDR2: SGHRS, YFSETQ. The ends were cut back, 4 bases at V and 8 bases at J, with 17 bases in the middle. The CDR3 loop spans 14 amino acids. CDR3: CASSETTMDPTQYF. CDR3 in DNA: TGCGCCAGCAGCGAGACAACAATGGATCCTACGCAGTATTTT. The variable domain in full, completed from reference TRBV5-1 and TRBJ2-3, reads KAGVTQTPRYLIKTRGQQVTLSCSPISGHRSVSWYQQTPGQGLQFLFEYFSETQRNKGNFPGRFSGRQFSNSRSEMNVSTLELGDSALYLCASSETTMDPTQYFGPGTRLTVL.

The rearrangement links TRBV2 to TRBJ2-7, with 7 bases lining up with TRBD1. Germline loops: CDR1 SNHLY, CDR2 FYNNEI. CDR3 length equals 13 residues. Trimming cost V 2 bases and J 3 bases; bases outside gene matches: 1. Here the CDR3 DNA reads TGTGCCAGCAGTGAAAGGGGGCTCTACGAGCAGTACTTC. It is translated as CASSERGLYEQYF. The full variable domain, in which reference TRBV2 and TRBJ2-7 provide the parts outside the CDR3, is EPEVTQTPSHQVTQMGQEVILRCVPISNHLYFYWYRQILGQKVEFLVSFYNNEISEKSEIFDDQFSVERPDGSNFTLKIRSTKLEDSAMYFCASSERGLYEQYFGPGTRLTVT.

The chain has TRBV7-6 and TRBJ2-5; the D gene is possibly TRBD2 (6 bases). From germline, CDR1 is SGHVS and CDR2 FNYEAQ. V lost 5 bases, J lost 5 bases, and 12 bases lay in between. CDR3 size: 13 residues. The CDR3 DNA reads TGTGCCAGCAGCCTGCGGGATCGGGAGACCCAGTACTTC. This sequence encodes CASSLRDRETQYF.

This sequence joins TRBV14 and TRBJ1-2; D unclear. Germline V gene data show CDR1 as SGHDN and CDR2 as FVKESK. The V and J ends lost 5 bases and 4 bases respectively, with 11 bases between them. The CDR3 runs 13 residues. The CDR3 spells CASSIKTGYGYTF. Written as DNA, the CDR3 is TGTGCCAGCAGCATCAAGACGGGCTATGGCTACACCTTC.

By frequency in the sample, this clone is medium-sized. V usage is TRBV6-1 and J usage is TRBJ1-2; TRBD1 matches at 7 bases. J gave up 7 bases and V 7 bases, and 3 bases lay outside the gene matches. CDR3 length: 11 amino acids. The germline gives CDR1 MNHNS, CDR2 SASEGT. The DNA of the CDR3 is TGTGCCAGCACCACAGGGGTTGGCTACACCTTC. It encodes CASTTGVGYTF.

The chain employs TRBV5-6 and TRBJ1-5, with 7 bases fitting TRBD1. The CDR3 is 14 amino acids. The trim removed 2 bases at V and 7 bases at J, leaving 6 bases unmatched. The germline V gene has CDR1 SGHDT and CDR2 YYEEEE. CDR3 nucleotides: TGTGCCAGCAGCTTAGGGGGCCTGGAACAGCCCCAGCATTTT. Amino acid sequence: CASSLGGLEQPQHF.

This chain links TRBV11-2 with TRBJ1-1; possibly TRBD1 for D (5 bases). Germline CDR1 and CDR2: SGHAT and FQNNGV. This CDR3 region has 12 residues. Trimming removed 3 bases from V and 8 bases from J, with 10 bases in between. The CDR3 nucleotides read TGTGCCAGCAGCTTCGTAGGGGTAGAAGCTTTCTTT. This gives the protein CASSFVGVEAFF.